The entry below describes one T cell receptor beta chain. The source of the sample is a study of T-cell memory formation after mild COVID-19. TCRdb reprocessed the 5' RACE reads via MiXCR and lists one record per CDR3 protein. The data hold hundreds of thousands of distinct CDR3 sequences, with roughly 20% observed a single time. The source is an adult woman who had mild COVID-19 (a few samples of this study predate the infection). Cell type and time point are not known. Material: PBMCs or a T cell subset sorted from them (not recorded which).

CDR3 residues: CASSLAGTRLSSYNEQFF. The CDR3 nucleotides read TGCGCCAGCAGCTTGGCCGGGACAAGGTTAAGCTCCTACAATGAGCAGTTCTTC. This chain joins TRBV5-1 and TRBJ2-1, with D perhaps TRBD1 (6 bases). CDR3 length equals 18 residues. From germline, CDR1 is SGHRS and CDR2 YFSETQ. Trimming took 0 bases from V and 0 from J, leaving 16 bases between them.